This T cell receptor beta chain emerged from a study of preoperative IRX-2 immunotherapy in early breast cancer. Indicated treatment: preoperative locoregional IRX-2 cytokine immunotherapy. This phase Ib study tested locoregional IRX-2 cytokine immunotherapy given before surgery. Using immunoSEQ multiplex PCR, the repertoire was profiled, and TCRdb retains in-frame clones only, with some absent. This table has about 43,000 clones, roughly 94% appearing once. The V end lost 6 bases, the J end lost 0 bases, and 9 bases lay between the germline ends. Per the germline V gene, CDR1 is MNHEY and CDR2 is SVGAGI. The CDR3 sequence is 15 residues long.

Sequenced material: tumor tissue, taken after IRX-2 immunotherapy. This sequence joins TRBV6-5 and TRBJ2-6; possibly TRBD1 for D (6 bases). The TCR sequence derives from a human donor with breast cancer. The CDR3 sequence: CASRAQGSGANVLTF. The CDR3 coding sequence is TGTGCCAGCAGAGCACAGGGCTCTGGGGCCAACGTCCTGACTTTC.